One sample yielded the 23 T cell receptor beta chains listed below, sequenced in a study of shared clonotypes between healthy human individuals. The table came from immunoSEQ multiplex PCR; TCRdb's copy has only in-frame clones and leaves some out. This table has 1.4 million to 1.5 million clones, roughly 97% appearing once. The sample comprised naive CD4+ T cells sorted from blood. As to subset: CD45RA+ positively selected. The receptors were sampled from a man aged 30 to 39 in good health.

V gene TRBV5-4 combines with J gene TRBJ2-1; 8 bases agree with TRBD1. Trimming took 0 bases from V and 8 from J; bases not matched to a gene: 7. The V gene's germline CDR1 is SGHNT and CDR2 YYREEE (reference sequence). The length of the CDR3 is 15 residues. CDR3 bases: TGTGCCAGCAGCTTGGGGACAGGGCTCGGCGATGAGCAGTTCTTC. Residues: CASSLGTGLGDEQFF.

J is TRBJ1-5 and V is TRBV28; no clear D. Germline V lookup: CDR1 MDHEN, CDR2 SYDVKM. The CDR3 runs to 12 residues. Trimming took 5 bases from V and 6 from J, leaving 8 bases between them. The CDR3 DNA reads as TGTGCCAGCAGTCCGTACCGTCAGCCCCAGCATTTT. Protein sequence: CASSPYRQPQHF.

V usage is TRBV9 and J usage is TRBJ2-1, with D uncertain. V was clipped by 4 bases and J by 6 bases, with 20 bases between them. CDR1 and CDR2 (germline): SGDLS, YYNGEE. CDR3 size: 16 residues. CDR3 sequence reads: CASSPLGRTGSNEQFF. CDR3 DNA sequence: TGTGCCAGCAGCCCCCTCGGACGGACGGGCAGCAATGAGCAGTTCTTC.

The rearrangement joins TRBV7-3 to TRBJ2-1; the D is unclear. The CDR3 runs to 11 residues. Trimming took off 6 bases at V and 8 bases at J, with 8 bases between the two ends. Germline values: CDR1 SGHTA, CDR2 FQGTGA. CDR3 DNA: TGTGCCAGCAGTTATCCCTATGAGCAGTTCTTC. Its protein is CASSYPYEQFF.

Only one count was recorded for this clone. The J gene is TRBJ2-1, the V gene TRBV5-5; weak D call: TRBD1 (5 bases). This CDR3 contains 15 residues. V lost 2 bases and J lost 8, with 17 bases in between. Germline CDR1 SGHKS, CDR2 YYEKEE (reference sequence). CDR3 amino acids: CASSFGFRVSDEQFF. The CDR3, as DNA: TGTGCCAGCAGCTTCGGTTTCAGGGTGTCGGATGAGCAGTTCTTC.

The rearrangement uses TRBV14 and TRBJ1-4; no clear D gene. CDR1 is SGHDN, CDR2 FVKESK, per germline. The ends were cut back, 0 bases at V and 2 bases at J, with 10 bases in the middle. The CDR3 contains 16 residues. CDR3 sequence reads: CASSQDLAGTNEKLFF. DNA of the CDR3: TGTGCCAGCAGCCAAGATCTGGCCGGGACTAATGAAAAACTGTTTTTT. Full variable domain (remainder filled in from reference TRBV14 and TRBJ1-4): EAGVTQFPSHSVIEKGQTVTLRCDPISGHDNLYWYRRVMGKEIKFLLHFVKESKQDESGMPNNRFLAERTGGTYSTLKVQPAELEDSGVYFCASSQDLAGTNEKLFFGSGTQLSVL.

The rearrangement uses TRBV5-1 and TRBJ2-1; TRBD2 matches at 13 bases. This CDR3 is 16 amino acids long. J gave up 5 bases and V 0 bases, and 2 bases lay outside the gene matches. Germline loops: CDR1 SGHRS, CDR2 YFSETQ. This CDR3 reads CASSLGLAGGHNEQFF. In nucleotides, the CDR3 is TGCGCCAGCAGCTTGGGACTAGCGGGAGGACACAATGAGCAGTTCTTC.

The rearrangement links TRBV5-8 to TRBJ2-3; TRBD2 might be the D (5 bases). CDR1 is SGHTS and CDR2 is YDEGEE in the germline V gene. The CDR3 covers 13 residues. The ends were cut back, 6 bases at V and 0 bases at J, with 8 bases in the middle. The CDR3, as DNA: TGTGCCAGCATTAAGCGGAGCACAGATACGCAGTATTTT. It specifies CASIKRSTDTQYF.

CDR3 loop: CASSLFVGLAGGSNEQFF. The CDR3 DNA reads as TGCGCCAGCAGCTTGTTCGTTGGACTAGCGGGAGGAAGCAATGAGCAGTTCTTC. The V call is TRBV5-1, the J call TRBJ2-1, with 14 bases lining up with TRBD2. Germline CDR1 SGHRS, CDR2 YFSETQ. V shed 1 base and J 6 bases; nucleotides not matched to a gene: 9. This CDR3 region has 18 residues.

J is TRBJ2-5 and V is TRBV5-8; possibly TRBD2 for D (6 bases). Trimming cost V 4 bases and J 4 bases, with 20 bases left between them. The CDR3 consists of 16 residues. Per the germline V gene, CDR1 is SGHTS and CDR2 is YDEGEE. CDR3 coding DNA: TGTGCCAGCAGCCCCCCGTGGGGCGGGATAGGAGAGACCCAGTACTTC. Residues: CASSPPWGGIGETQYF.

The V gene is TRBV11-2, the J gene TRBJ2-1, with a tentative D call TRBD1 (7 bases). The CDR3 has 14 residues. V was trimmed by 5 bases and J by 7 bases, leaving 15 bases between them. Germline loops: CDR1 SGHAT, CDR2 FQNNGV. The CDR3 region has the DNA TGTGCCAGCAGCGCGGGACAGCCCATGAATGAGCAGTTCTTC. Amino acid sequence: CASSAGQPMNEQFF.

This clone appeared a single time. The rearrangement links TRBV4-3 to TRBJ2-1; 7 bases agree with TRBD1. Germline CDR1 LGHNA, CDR2 YSLEER. The CDR3 consists of 16 residues. The V gene end was trimmed by 0 bases and the J gene end by 9 bases; junction bases not matched to a gene: 11. The CDR3 sequence is CASSQDLRGLDTEQFF. The DNA for the CDR3 is TGCGCCAGCAGCCAAGATCTGAGGGGGCTGGATACTGAGCAGTTCTTC.

The V gene is TRBV10-1, the J gene TRBJ2-7; possible D gene TRBD1, 6 bases. CDR3 length: 14 residues. V was shortened by 2 bases and J by 3 bases, with 11 bases between the two germline ends. In germline, CDR1 is WNHNN, CDR2 SYGVQD (reference sequence). DNA of the CDR3: TGCGCCAGCAGTGAGGACACAGGGTTCTACGAGCAGTACTTC. Translating it yields CASSEDTGFYEQYF.

CDR3 in DNA: TGTGCCAGCAGCCCAGACGATGGTACTGAAGCTTTCTTT. Translation: CASSPDDGTEAFF. The V call is TRBV9, the J call TRBJ1-1; D uncertain. V was shortened by 4 bases and J by 5 bases, with 12 bases between the two germline ends. In germline, CDR1 is SGDLS, CDR2 YYNGEE. The CDR3 spans 13 residues.

Turning to this clone: The sample holds other DNA sequences that translate to the same CDR3. CDR3 in DNA: TGTGCCAGCAGCGTACAAGGGGCTAATGAAAAACTGTTTTTT. As protein: CASSVQGANEKLFF. The chain uses TRBV9 and TRBJ1-4; possible D gene TRBD1, 5 bases. Looked up from germline, CDR1 is SGDLS and CDR2 is YYNGEE. The germline V and J ends were trimmed by 1 base and 3 bases, with 7 bases remaining between them. The CDR3 is 14 amino acids.

This clone appeared a single time. V and J are TRBV6-1 and TRBJ2-5; TRBD1 agrees at 8 bases. From germline, CDR1 is MNHNS and CDR2 SASEGT. V dropped 6 bases and J dropped 4; count of bases not matched to a gene: 7. The CDR3 has 14 amino acids. CDR3 in amino acids: CASSRQGARETQYF. The CDR3 DNA is TGTGCCAGCAGCCGCCAGGGGGCGAGAGAGACCCAGTACTTC.

The chain couples TRBV27 to TRBJ2-7, with TRBD1 matching 7 bases. V gave up 4 bases and J gave up 5 bases; unmatched junction bases: 8. Germline CDR1 MNHEY, CDR2 SMNVEV (reference sequence). The CDR3 totals 14 residues. CDR3 nucleotide sequence: TGTGCCAGCAGTTACCGGGACAGCGGTCACGAGCAGTACTTC. Amino acids: CASSYRDSGHEQYF.

The genes are TRBV7-9 and TRBJ2-1, with D tentatively TRBD2 (5 bases). V shed 5 bases and J shed 4 bases, with 9 bases lying between them. This CDR3 spans 13 amino acids. Germline V CDR1 and CDR2: SEHNR, FQNEAQ (reference sequence). CDR3 sequence (DNA): TGTGCCAGCAGCCTCCGGGGTTACAATGAGCAGTTCTTC. Translating gives CASSLRGYNEQFF.

The chain recombines TRBV9 with TRBJ2-1, with D unclear. This CDR3 region has 15 residues. V was shortened by 0 bases and J by 0 bases, with 7 bases between the two germline ends. Germline V CDR1 and CDR2: SGDLS, YYNGEE. The DNA of the CDR3 is TGTGCCAGCAGCGTAGGGCACGCCTCCTACAATGAGCAGTTCTTC. This translates into CASSVGHASYNEQFF. The full variable domain, its missing parts supplied by reference TRBV9 and TRBJ2-1, is DSGVTQTPKHLITATGQRVTLRCSPRSGDLSVYWYQQSLDQGLQFLIQYYNGEERAKGNILERFSAQQFPDLHSELNLSSLELGDSALYFCASSVGHASYNEQFFGPGTRLTVL.

The chain carries TRBV9 and TRBJ1-2; possible D gene TRBD1, 5 bases. Looked up from germline, CDR1 is SGDLS and CDR2 is YYNGEE. V lost 5 bases to trimming and J lost 1 base, with 12 bases between them. This CDR3 contains 14 residues. CDR3 in amino acids: CASSAVGHNYGYTF. CDR3 DNA: TGTGCCAGCAGTGCCGTCGGACATAACTATGGCTACACCTTC.

The chain couples TRBV6-6 to TRBJ2-7; D is unclear. CDR1 is MNHNY and CDR2 is SVGAGI in the germline V gene (reference sequence). Trimming took 2 bases from V and 7 from J, leaving 9 bases between them. The CDR3 sequence is 12 residues long. CDR3 loop: CASSYAFLEQYF. CDR3 sequence (DNA): TGTGCCAGCAGTTACGCCTTTTTGGAGCAGTACTTC.

The chain recombines TRBV27 with TRBJ2-7; 7 bases are a match to TRBD2. The CDR3 extends over 15 amino acids. With V trimmed by 5 bases and J by 0 bases, 7 bases remained unmatched. Germline CDR1 is MNHEY and CDR2 is SMNVEV (reference sequence). CDR3 nucleotides: TGTGCCAGCAGTCCGGTGCCTAGCGGCTCCTACGAGCAGTACTTC. Its translation: CASSPVPSGSYEQYF.

This clone was recorded only once. The chain has TRBV5-1 and TRBJ2-7, with TRBD2 matching 9 bases. The germline V gene has CDR1 SGHRS and CDR2 YFSETQ. J was trimmed by 2 bases and V by 0 bases; bases with no gene match: 3. The CDR3 contains 15 residues. The CDR3 spells CASSLVIAGAYEQYF. For the CDR3, the DNA is TGCGCCAGCAGCTTGGTTATAGCGGGGGCCTACGAGCAGTACTTC.